This TCR beta chain came from a study of T-cell reconstitution after alpha-beta-depleted transplantation in children. The study, taken as a whole, reports: Reportedly, roughly two months post-transplant, alpha-beta T cells arose from several hundred expanded graft clones.

The germline V gene has CDR1 DFQATT and CDR2 SNEGSKA (reference sequence). The CDR3 extends over 14 amino acids. V lost 4 bases, J lost 0 bases, and 7 bases lay in between. Unique molecular identifiers were incorporated when the TCRbeta library was constructed. TCRdb redid the calling of the PCR reads with MiXCR, one entry per CDR3 protein. The data hold approximately 50,000 distinct CDR3 sequences, with 40% to 65% observed a single time. This clonotype was counted between two and nine times. The antigen is not known. Material: peripheral blood, obtained before TCRalphabeta/CD19-depleted stem cell transplant. The receptor comes from a boy in the first two years of life with SCID, due to receive a stem cell transplant. V usage is TRBV20-1 and J usage is TRBJ1-6, with a tentative D call TRBD1 (5 bases). CDR3 sequence: CSAKGSSYNSPLHF. Written as DNA, the CDR3 is TGCAGTGCTAAGGGGAGCTCCTATAATTCACCCCTCCACTTT.